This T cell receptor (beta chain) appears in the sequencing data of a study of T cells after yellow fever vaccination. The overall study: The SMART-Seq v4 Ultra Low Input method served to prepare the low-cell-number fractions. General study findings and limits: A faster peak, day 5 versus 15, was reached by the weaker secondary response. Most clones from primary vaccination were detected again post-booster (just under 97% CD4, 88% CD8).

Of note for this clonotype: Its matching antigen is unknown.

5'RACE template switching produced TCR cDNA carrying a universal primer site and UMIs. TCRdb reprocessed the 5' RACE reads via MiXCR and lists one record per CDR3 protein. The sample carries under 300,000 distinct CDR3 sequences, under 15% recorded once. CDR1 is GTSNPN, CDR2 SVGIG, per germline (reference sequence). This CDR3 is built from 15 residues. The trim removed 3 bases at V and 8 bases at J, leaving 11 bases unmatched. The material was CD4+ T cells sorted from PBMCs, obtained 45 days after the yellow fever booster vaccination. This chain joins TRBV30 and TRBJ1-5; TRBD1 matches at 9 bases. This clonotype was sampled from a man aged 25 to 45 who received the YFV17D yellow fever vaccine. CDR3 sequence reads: CAWSGRDREEKPQHF. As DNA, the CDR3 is TGTGCCTGGAGCGGGCGGGACAGGGAAGAAAAGCCCCAGCATTTT. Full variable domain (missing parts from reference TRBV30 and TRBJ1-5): SQTIHQWPATLVQPVGSPLSLECTVEGTSNPNLYWYRQAAGRGLQLLFYSVGIGQISSEVPQNLSASRPQDRQFILSSKKLLLSDSGFYLCAWSGRDREEKPQHFGDGTRLSIL.